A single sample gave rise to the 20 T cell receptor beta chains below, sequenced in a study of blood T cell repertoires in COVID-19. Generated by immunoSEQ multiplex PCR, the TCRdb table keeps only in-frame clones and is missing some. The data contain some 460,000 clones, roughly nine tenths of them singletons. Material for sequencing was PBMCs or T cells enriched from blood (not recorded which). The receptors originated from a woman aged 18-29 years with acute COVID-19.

The CDR3 DNA sequence: TGTGCCAGTAACAAGTCTGGAAACACCATATATTTT. Translating it yields CASNKSGNTIYF. The chain employs TRBV19 and TRBJ1-3; D is unclear. The CDR3 is 12 residues long. V lost 7 bases and J 1 base, leaving 5 bases between the germline ends. In germline, CDR1 is LNHDA, CDR2 SQIVND (reference sequence).

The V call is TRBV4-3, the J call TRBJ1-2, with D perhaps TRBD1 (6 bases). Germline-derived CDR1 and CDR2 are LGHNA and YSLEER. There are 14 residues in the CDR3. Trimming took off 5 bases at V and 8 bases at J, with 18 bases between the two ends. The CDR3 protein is CASSRQGDMGGYTF. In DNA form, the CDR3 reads TGCGCCAGCAGCAGGCAAGGGGACATGGGGGGCTACACCTTC.

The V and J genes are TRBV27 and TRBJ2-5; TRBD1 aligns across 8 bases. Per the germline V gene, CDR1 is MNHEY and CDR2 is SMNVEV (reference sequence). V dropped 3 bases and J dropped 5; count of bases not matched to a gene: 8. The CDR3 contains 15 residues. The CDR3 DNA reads TGTGCCAGCAGTTTCCTAGGGGCAGGGGGCGAGACCCAGTACTTC. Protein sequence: CASSFLGAGGETQYF.

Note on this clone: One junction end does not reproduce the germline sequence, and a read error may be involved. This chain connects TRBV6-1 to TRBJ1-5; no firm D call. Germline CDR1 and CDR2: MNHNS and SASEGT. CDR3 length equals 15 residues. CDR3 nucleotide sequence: TGTGCCAGCAGCGAAGCACAGTCCCCCAATCAGCCCCAGCATTTT. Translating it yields CASSEAQSPNQPQHF.

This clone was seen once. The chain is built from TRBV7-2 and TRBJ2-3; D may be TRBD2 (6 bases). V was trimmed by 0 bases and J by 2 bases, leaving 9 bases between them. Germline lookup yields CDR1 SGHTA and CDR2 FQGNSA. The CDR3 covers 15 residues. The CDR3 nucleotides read TGTGCCAGCAGCTTAGCGGGACTTCTCACAGATACGCAGTATTTT. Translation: CASSLAGLLTDTQYF.

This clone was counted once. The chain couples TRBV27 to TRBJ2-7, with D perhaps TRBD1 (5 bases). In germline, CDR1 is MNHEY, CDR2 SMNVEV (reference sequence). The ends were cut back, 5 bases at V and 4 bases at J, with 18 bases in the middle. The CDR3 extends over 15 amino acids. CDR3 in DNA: TGTGCCAGCAGTAAAAAGGTTGCAGGGATGTACGAGCAGTACTTC. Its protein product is CASSKKVAGMYEQYF.

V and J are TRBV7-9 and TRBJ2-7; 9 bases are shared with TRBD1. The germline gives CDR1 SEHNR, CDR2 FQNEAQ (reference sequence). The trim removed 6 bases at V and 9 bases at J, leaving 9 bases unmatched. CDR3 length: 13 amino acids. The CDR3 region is CASRPGTGLLQYF. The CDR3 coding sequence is TGTGCCAGCAGGCCCGGGACAGGGCTGTTGCAGTACTTC.

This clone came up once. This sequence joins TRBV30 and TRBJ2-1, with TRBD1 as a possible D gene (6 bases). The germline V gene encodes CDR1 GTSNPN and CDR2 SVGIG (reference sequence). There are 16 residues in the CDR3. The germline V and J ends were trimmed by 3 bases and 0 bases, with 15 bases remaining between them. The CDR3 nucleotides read TGTGCCTGGAGGGAATGGACAGAGAGCTCCTACAATGAGCAGTTCTTC. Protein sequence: CAWREWTESSYNEQFF.

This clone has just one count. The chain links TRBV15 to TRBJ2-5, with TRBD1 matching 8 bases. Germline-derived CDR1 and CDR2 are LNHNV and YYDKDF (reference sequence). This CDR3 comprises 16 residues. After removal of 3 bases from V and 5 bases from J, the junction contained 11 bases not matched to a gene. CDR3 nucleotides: TGTGCCACCAGCAGGGAGGACAGGGCGGGCTCCGAGACCCAGTACTTC. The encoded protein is CATSREDRAGSETQYF.

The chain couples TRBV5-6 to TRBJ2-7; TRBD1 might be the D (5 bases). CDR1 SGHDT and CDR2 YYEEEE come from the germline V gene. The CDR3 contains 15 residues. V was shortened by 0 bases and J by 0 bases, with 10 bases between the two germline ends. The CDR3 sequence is CASSLGTLSSYEQYF. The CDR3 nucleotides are TGTGCCAGCAGCTTGGGGACACTGAGCTCCTACGAGCAGTACTTC.

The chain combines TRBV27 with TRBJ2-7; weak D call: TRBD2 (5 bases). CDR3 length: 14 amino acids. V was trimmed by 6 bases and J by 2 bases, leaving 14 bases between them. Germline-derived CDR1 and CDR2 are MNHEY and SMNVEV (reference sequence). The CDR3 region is CASRTTGSTYEQYF. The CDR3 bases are TGTGCCAGCAGGACGACGGGGTCAACCTACGAGCAGTACTTC.

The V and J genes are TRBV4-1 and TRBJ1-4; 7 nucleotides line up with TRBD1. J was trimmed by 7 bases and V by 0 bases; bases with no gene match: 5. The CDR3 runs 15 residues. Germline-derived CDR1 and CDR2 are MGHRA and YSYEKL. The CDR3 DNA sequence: TGCGCCAGCAGCCAAGAGGAGGGGGCAGGTGAAAAACTGTTTTTT. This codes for CASSQEEGAGEKLFF.

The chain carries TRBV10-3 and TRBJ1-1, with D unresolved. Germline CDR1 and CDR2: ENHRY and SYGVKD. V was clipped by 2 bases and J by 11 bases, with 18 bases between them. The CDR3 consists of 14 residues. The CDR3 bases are TGTGCCATCAGTGAGGCTCTAGGGAGGGTGGAGGCTTTCTTT. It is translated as CAISEALGRVEAFF.

CDR3 nucleotides: TGTGCCAGCAGTTACCCCGGGGACACTGAAGCTTTCTTT. Residues: CASSYPGDTEAFF. The V and J genes are TRBV6-2 or TRBV6-3 and TRBJ1-1; no definite D call. The CDR3 is made up of 13 amino acids. CDR1 MNHEY and CDR2 SVGEGT come from the germline V gene. With 2 bases removed from V and 3 bases from J, the gap between germline ends came to 7 bases.

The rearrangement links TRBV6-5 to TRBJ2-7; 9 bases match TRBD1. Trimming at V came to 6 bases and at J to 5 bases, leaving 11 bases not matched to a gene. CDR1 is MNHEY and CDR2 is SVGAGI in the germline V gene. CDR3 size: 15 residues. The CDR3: CASSYPGQGRDEQYF. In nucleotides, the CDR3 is TGTGCCAGCAGCTACCCGGGACAGGGTCGGGACGAGCAGTACTTC.

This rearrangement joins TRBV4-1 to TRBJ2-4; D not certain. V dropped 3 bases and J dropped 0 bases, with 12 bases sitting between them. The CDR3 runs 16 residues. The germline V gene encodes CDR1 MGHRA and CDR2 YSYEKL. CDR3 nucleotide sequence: TGCGCCAGCAGCCACCAACCCCAGGTAGCCAAAAACATTCAGTACTTC. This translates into CASSHQPQVAKNIQYF.

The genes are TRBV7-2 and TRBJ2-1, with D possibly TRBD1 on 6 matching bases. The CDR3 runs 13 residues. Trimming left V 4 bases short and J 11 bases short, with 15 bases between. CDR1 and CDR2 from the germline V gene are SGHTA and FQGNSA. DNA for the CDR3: TGTGCCAGCAGCTCTGTACAGGGTAATAAGCAGTTCTTC. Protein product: CASSSVQGNKQFF.

Here the CDR3 reads CASSRLAGQETQYF. The CDR3 DNA reads as TGTGCCAGCAGCAGACTAGCGGGACAAGAGACCCAGTACTTC. The V call is TRBV7-9, the J call TRBJ2-5; 11 bases match TRBD2. V shed 5 bases, J shed 2 bases, and the junction held 1 base outside the gene matches. The length of the CDR3 is 14 residues. Germline V gene lookup returns CDR1 SEHNR and CDR2 FQNEAQ (reference sequence).

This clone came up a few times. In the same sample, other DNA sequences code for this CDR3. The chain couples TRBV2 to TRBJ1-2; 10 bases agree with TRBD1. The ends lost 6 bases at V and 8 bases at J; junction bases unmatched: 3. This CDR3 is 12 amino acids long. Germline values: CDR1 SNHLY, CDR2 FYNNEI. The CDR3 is CASSLTGGGYTF. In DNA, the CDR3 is TGTGCCAGCAGCTTGACAGGGGGCGGCTACACCTTC.

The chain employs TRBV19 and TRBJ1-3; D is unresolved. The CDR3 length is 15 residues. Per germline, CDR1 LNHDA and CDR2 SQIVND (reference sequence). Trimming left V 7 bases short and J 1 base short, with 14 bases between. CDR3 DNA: TGTGCCAGTACCAGTCATGGCGGTTCTGGAAACACCATATATTTT. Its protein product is CASTSHGGSGNTIYF.